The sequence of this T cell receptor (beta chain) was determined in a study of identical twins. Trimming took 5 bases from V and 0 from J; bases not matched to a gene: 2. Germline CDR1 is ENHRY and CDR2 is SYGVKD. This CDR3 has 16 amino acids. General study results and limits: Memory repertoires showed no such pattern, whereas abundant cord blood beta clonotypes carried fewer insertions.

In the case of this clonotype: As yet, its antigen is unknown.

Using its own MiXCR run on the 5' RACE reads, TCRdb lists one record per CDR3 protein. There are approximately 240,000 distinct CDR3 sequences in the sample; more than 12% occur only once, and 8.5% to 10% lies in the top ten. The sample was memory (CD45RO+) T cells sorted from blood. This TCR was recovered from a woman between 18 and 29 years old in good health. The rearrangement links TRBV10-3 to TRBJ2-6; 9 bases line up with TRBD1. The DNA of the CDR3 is TGTGCCATCAGTAGACAGGGGGTCTCTGGGGCCAACGTCCTGACTTTC. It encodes CAISRQGVSGANVLTF.